This TCR beta chain was recorded in a study of T cell responses to AZD1222 COVID-19 vaccine. General study points: Clonal diversity was possibly underestimated, and the donors were mostly white British, with more females.

Method: immunoSEQ multiplex PCR; TCRdb's copy keeps in-frame clones and lacks some. The table lists 120,000 to 150,000 clones, about 93% of them singletons. Comment on this clone: The target antigen is unknown.

CDR3 length: 11 amino acids. The germline CDR1 and CDR2 sequences are DFQATT and SNEGSKA (reference sequence). Trimming left V 6 bases short and J 2 bases short, with 8 bases between. The specimen was peripheral blood, collected on day 0 of MenACWY control vaccination. The V call is TRBV20-1, the J call TRBJ2-7; D gene unclear. This receptor was taken from an adult in good health. The CDR3 nucleotides are TGCAGTGCGACGGATACCTACGAGCAGTACTTC. This codes for CSATDTYEQYF.